These 2 T cell receptor beta chains were all obtained from the same sample, sequenced in a study of control samples from healthy donors and cancer patients. TCRdb's table, derived via immunoSEQ multiplex PCR, lists solely in-frame clones and lacks some. This sample has 70,000 to 90,000 clones, with 70% to 90% found just once. Sequencing was performed on PBMCs. These receptor sequences come from a woman aged 55-75 years with head and neck cancer.

This chain joins TRBV5-4 and TRBJ2-2; a weak D match, TRBD2 (7 bases). V lost 0 bases to trimming and J lost 4 bases, with 13 bases between them. Germline values: CDR1 SGHNT, CDR2 YYREEE (reference sequence). The CDR3 covers 16 residues. CDR3 coding DNA: TGTGCCAGCAGCTTGGTGGGGGGGCGCGGCACCGGGGAGCTGTTTTTT. Amino acid sequence: CASSLVGGRGTGELFF.

V gene TRBV6-2 or TRBV6-3 combines with J gene TRBJ2-3; 9 bases fit TRBD2. The CDR3 is 16 residues long. V gave up 6 bases and J gave up 2 bases; unmatched junction bases: 9. Germline CDR1 MNHEY, CDR2 SVGEGT. In DNA form, the CDR3 reads TGTGCCAGCAGCGGACCGACTAGCGGTACCACAGATACGCAGTATTTT. It is translated as CASSGPTSGTTDTQYF.